This T cell receptor beta chain derives from a study of human T cells and chemical hapten exposure. The sample's time point: patch test 2, 6 weeks after DPC sensitization. Regarding treatment: therapeutic diphenylcyclopropenone sensitization with weekly scalp DPC. Each CDR3 protein is one row after TCRdb ran MiXCR on the RACE reads. The sample contains some 150,000 distinct CDR3 sequences, roughly 10% of which appear only once. In its sample, this clonotype was seen many times. Sample: whole blood, taken in connection with sensitization to the hapten diphenylcyclopropenone (DPC). The source of this sequence is a woman in her fifties or sixties with alopecia areata. Some clones in this sample may be carry-over from other donors' samples.

The CDR3 is CASSVGWGQASTDTQYF. The DNA for the CDR3 is TGTGCCAGCAGCGTAGGCTGGGGGCAAGCAAGCACAGATACGCAGTATTTT. The genes are TRBV9 and TRBJ2-3; weak D call: TRBD1 (6 bases). Trimming pared 0 bases from V and 0 bases from J, leaving 14 bases between. The length of the CDR3 is 17 residues. Germline CDR1 and CDR2: SGDLS and YYNGEE.